One and the same sample provided the 21 T cell receptor beta chains below, sequenced in a study of CD4 T cells in relation to SARS-CoV-2 and coronaviruses. Profiled with immunoSEQ multiplex PCR; TCRdb holds only in-frame clones, not every one. The sample consists of about 25,000 clones, about 75% of them appearing once. Their antigens remain unidentified. Unexposed donor CD4+ T cells date from about 2011-2018, before the COVID-19 pandemic. After about 10 days of culture, CD4+ T cells were isolated. Sequencing used CD4+ T cells from PBMCs, cultured in vitro. These receptors originate from a human donor in good health.

The chain carries TRBV5-1 and TRBJ1-1, with a possible D match to TRBD1 (5 bases). Germline CDR1 and CDR2: SGHRS and YFSETQ. The CDR3 is 14 residues long. V was clipped by 5 bases and J by 5 bases, with 16 bases between them. CDR3 sequence reads: CASSLPQAGTEAFF. CDR3 nucleotide sequence: TGCGCCAGCAGTTTACCCCAGGCAGGGACTGAAGCTTTCTTT.

The rearrangement uses TRBV10-3 and TRBJ1-2; tentatively, D is TRBD1 (6 bases). Trimming pared 0 bases from V and 9 bases from J, leaving 8 bases between. Germline V gives CDR1 ENHRY, CDR2 SYGVKD. The CDR3 consists of 12 residues. DNA of the CDR3: TGTGCCATCAGTGAGTCCAGGGGACGCTACACCTTC. Translation gives CAISESRGRYTF.

V is TRBV27 and J is TRBJ2-7; 9 positions match TRBD2. Germline loops: CDR1 MNHEY, CDR2 SMNVEV (reference sequence). The CDR3 length is 15 residues. V gave up 6 bases and J gave up 1 base; unmatched junction bases: 7. The CDR3 sequence is CASRMTSGRSYEQYF. The CDR3 nucleotides are TGTGCCAGCAGGATGACTAGCGGAAGATCCTACGAGCAGTACTTC.

The CDR3 reads CASSQGGRAFF. CDR3 nucleotides: TGTGCCAGCAGCCAGGGTGGTCGAGCTTTCTTT. V gene TRBV6-4 combines with J gene TRBJ1-1; the D gene is possibly TRBD1 (5 bases). CDR3 length equals 11 residues. Trimming removed 6 bases at V and 10 bases at J, with 12 bases between. Germline CDR1 is MRHNA and CDR2 is SNTAGT.

The table lists this clone with a count of one. The genes are TRBV29-1 and TRBJ2-7, with 11 bases identical to TRBD1. Germline V gives CDR1 SQVTM, CDR2 ANQGSEA. V shed 1 base, J shed 4 bases, and the junction held 6 bases outside the gene matches. The CDR3 loop spans 15 amino acids. CDR3 sequence: CSVEGSDRGPYEQYF. CDR3 in DNA: TGCAGCGTTGAAGGCTCGGACAGGGGGCCATACGAGCAGTACTTC.

This chain uses TRBV7-9 with TRBJ2-3; 11 bases line up with TRBD2. Germline trimming cut 5 bases from V and 2 bases from J; bases unmatched to any gene: 3. This CDR3 has 15 residues. CDR1 and CDR2 (germline): SEHNR, FQNEAQ (reference sequence). CDR3 nucleotides: TGTGCCAGCAGCCGTAGCGGGGGGGCCACAGATACGCAGTATTTT. Residues: CASSRSGGATDTQYF.

This clone was detected a few times. The chain recombines TRBV3-1 (or the pseudogene TRBV3-2) with TRBJ2-3; 9 nucleotides match TRBD2. CDR1 and CDR2 (germline): LGHDT, YNNKEL (reference sequence). V was clipped by 6 bases and J by 11 bases; unmatched bases: 6. This CDR3 has 12 amino acids. The DNA of the CDR3 is TGTGCCAGCAGTTACGGACTAGCGATGCAGTATTTT. Protein product: CASSYGLAMQYF.

Written as DNA, the CDR3 is TGTGCCAGCAGCTTTCTGGCTAGCGGGGATACGCAGTATTTT. Encoded protein: CASSFLASGDTQYF. J is TRBJ2-3 and V is TRBV5-8; 8 bases fit TRBD2. The CDR3 is made up of 14 amino acids. The J segment lost 6 bases and the V segment lost 2 bases, leaving 5 bases of the junction unmatched. CDR1 and CDR2 (germline): SGHTS, YDEGEE.

The gene calls are TRBV6-5 and TRBJ2-3, with TRBD1 identical over 7 bases. Germline V gene sequence: CDR1 MNHEY, CDR2 SVGAGI. This CDR3 is built from 15 residues. V lost 5 bases and J lost 1; bases outside the gene matches: 6. The CDR3 region is CASSRGQTGTDTQYF. The CDR3 DNA reads TGTGCCAGCAGTAGGGGACAGACAGGCACAGATACGCAGTATTTT.

This clone was picked up a small number of times. The chain couples TRBV3-1 (or the pseudogene TRBV3-2) to TRBJ1-2; D call uncertain. CDR1 and CDR2 from the germline V gene are LGHDT and YNNKEL (reference sequence). The CDR3 sequence is 14 residues long. Trimming cost V 4 bases and J 0 bases, with 9 bases left between them. The CDR3 region has the DNA TGTGCCAGCAGCCGGGAGGATACTAACTATGGCTACACCTTC. Translating it yields CASSREDTNYGYTF.

V is TRBV7-9 and J is TRBJ2-7, with TRBD1 as a possible D gene (5 bases). Per germline, CDR1 SEHNR and CDR2 FQNEAQ (reference sequence). The CDR3 contains 15 residues. Trimming cost V 1 base and J 3 bases, with 13 bases left between them. The chain's CDR3 is CASSLGVGQGYEQYF. CDR3 DNA: TGTGCCAGCAGCTTAGGGGTAGGGCAGGGCTACGAGCAGTACTTC.

The V call is TRBV9, the J call TRBJ2-5; a weak D match, TRBD2 (6 bases). From germline, CDR1 is SGDLS and CDR2 YYNGEE. This CDR3 region has 16 residues. The ends were cut back, 4 bases at V and 2 bases at J, with 18 bases in the middle. CDR3 DNA: TGTGCCAGCAGCAGCGGGTCTGACCCAAGGCAAGAGACCCAGTACTTC. Translating gives CASSSGSDPRQETQYF. The full variable domain, with the rest looked up from reference TRBV9 and TRBJ2-5, is DSGVTQTPKHLITATGQRVTLRCSPRSGDLSVYWYQQSLDQGLQFLIQYYNGEERAKGNILERFSAQQFPDLHSELNLSSLELGDSALYFCASSSGSDPRQETQYFGPGTRLLVL.

The chain uses TRBV12-3 or TRBV12-4 and TRBJ2-2, with TRBD2 identical over 8 bases. The CDR3 contains 13 residues. Losses at the gene ends were 10 bases for V and 8 bases for J; bases not matched to a gene: 9. The CDR3 loop is CANSGNVGGELFF. The CDR3 bases are TGTGCCAATAGCGGGAACGTAGGAGGGGAGCTGTTTTTT.

The V call is TRBV6-2 or TRBV6-3, the J call TRBJ2-5, with a possible D match to TRBD1 (6 bases). The CDR3 totals 16 residues. V lost 6 bases and J 3 bases, leaving 20 bases between the germline ends. From germline, CDR1 is MNHEY and CDR2 SVGEGT. As DNA, the CDR3 is TGTGCCAGCAGCCTCACAGGGTGGACGGGCAAAGAGACCCAGTACTTC. It is translated as CASSLTGWTGKETQYF.

This clone has just a few counts. The chain is built from TRBV2 and TRBJ1-2, with 7 nucleotides matching TRBD1. The CDR3 has 16 residues. CDR1 and CDR2 (germline): SNHLY, FYNNEI. V shed 6 bases and J 2 bases; nucleotides not matched to a gene: 12. CDR3 region: CASSRDSSESNYGYTF. CDR3 DNA: TGTGCCAGCAGCCGGGACAGTTCGGAATCCAACTATGGCTACACCTTC.

This clone occurred a few times. The V gene is TRBV19, the J gene TRBJ1-6; tentative D call: TRBD1 (5 bases). This CDR3 has 15 amino acids. Trimming stripped 3 bases from V and 8 bases from J, with 14 bases between. Looked up from germline, CDR1 is LNHDA and CDR2 is SQIVND (reference sequence). This CDR3 is CASSIGTPPDSPLHF. CDR3 DNA sequence: TGTGCCAGTAGTATCGGGACCCCCCCGGATTCACCCCTCCACTTT.

The chain links TRBV11-3 to TRBJ1-1; a possible D gene is TRBD1 (5 bases). The V end lost 0 bases, the J end lost 0 bases, and 11 bases lay between the germline ends. Germline assignment: CDR1 SGHNT and CDR2 YENEEA. The CDR3 is 16 residues long. As DNA, the CDR3 is TGTGCCAGCAGCTTAGAGGGGGGAGGCATGAACACTGAAGCTTTCTTT. The encoded protein is CASSLEGGGMNTEAFF. The variable domain in full, completed from reference TRBV11-3 and TRBJ1-1, reads EAGVVQSPRYKIIEKKQPVAFWCNPISGHNTLYWYLQNLGQGPELLIRYENEEAVDDSQLPKDRFSAERLKGVDSTLKIQPAELGDSAVYLCASSLEGGGMNTEAFFGQGTRLTVV.

This rearrangement joins TRBV2 to TRBJ2-3; 9 nucleotides align to TRBD2. The V and J ends lost 8 bases and 5 bases, in that order; junction bases with no gene match: 14. The CDR3 runs to 16 residues. Germline V CDR1 and CDR2: SNHLY, FYNNEI. CDR3 in amino acids: CASSRVAGVGQDTQYF. Written as DNA, the CDR3 is TGTGCCAGCTCTAGAGTAGCGGGAGTGGGGCAAGATACGCAGTATTTT. Supplemented by reference TRBV2 and TRBJ2-3, the full variable domain reads EPEVTQTPSHQVTQMGQEVILRCVPISNHLYFYWYRQILGQKVEFLVSFYNNEISEKSEIFDDQFSVERPDGSNFTLKIRSTKLEDSAMYFCASSRVAGVGQDTQYFGPGTRLTVL.

The rearrangement links TRBV5-1 to TRBJ2-5; 8 nucleotides match TRBD2. V was pared by 1 base and J by 0 bases, with 5 bases of the junction left unmatched. Germline V lookup: CDR1 SGHRS, CDR2 YFSETQ. There are 16 residues in the CDR3. The CDR3 sequence: CASSLSVSGNQETQYF. The DNA of the CDR3 is TGCGCCAGCAGCTTGAGTGTTAGCGGGAACCAAGAGACCCAGTACTTC.

The CDR3 DNA sequence: TGCGCCAGCAGAATGGAAGGGGAGAACACTGAAGCTTTCTTT. Its translation: CASRMEGENTEAFF. The chain employs TRBV5-1 and TRBJ1-1; perhaps TRBD1 as D (5 bases). The CDR3 loop spans 14 amino acids. Trimming removed 5 bases from V and 1 base from J, with 12 bases in between. CDR1 is SGHRS, CDR2 YFSETQ, per germline.

The V and J genes are TRBV18 and TRBJ2-7; TRBD1 aligns across 11 bases. The germline V gene has CDR1 KGHSH and CDR2 LQKENI. After removal of 6 bases from V and 4 bases from J, the junction contained 8 bases not matched to a gene. The CDR3 runs 15 residues. DNA for the CDR3: TGTGCCAGCTCGCCCGGACAGGGGGCAATTTACGAGCAGTACTTC. It codes for CASSPGQGAIYEQYF.